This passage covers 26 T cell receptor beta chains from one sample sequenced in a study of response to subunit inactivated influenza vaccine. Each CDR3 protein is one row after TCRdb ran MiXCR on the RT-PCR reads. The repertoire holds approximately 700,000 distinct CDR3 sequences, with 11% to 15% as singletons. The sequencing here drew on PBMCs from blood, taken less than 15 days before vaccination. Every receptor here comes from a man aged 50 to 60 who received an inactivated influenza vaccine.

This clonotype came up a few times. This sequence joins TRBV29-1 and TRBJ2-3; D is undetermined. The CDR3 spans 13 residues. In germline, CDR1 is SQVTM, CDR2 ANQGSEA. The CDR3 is CRVRLRATDTQYF. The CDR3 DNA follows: TGCAGGGTCCGATTGAGAGCGACAGATACGCAGTATTTT.

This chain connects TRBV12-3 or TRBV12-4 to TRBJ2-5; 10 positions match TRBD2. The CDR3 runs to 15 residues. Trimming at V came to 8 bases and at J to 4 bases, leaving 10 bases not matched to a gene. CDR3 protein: CASGRLAGVLETQYF. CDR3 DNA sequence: TGTGCCAGCGGCCGGCTAGCGGGAGTTCTAGAGACCCAGTACTTC.

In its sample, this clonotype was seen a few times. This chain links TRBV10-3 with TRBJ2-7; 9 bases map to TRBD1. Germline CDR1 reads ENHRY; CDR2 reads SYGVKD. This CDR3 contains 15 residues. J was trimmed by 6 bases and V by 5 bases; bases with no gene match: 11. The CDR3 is CAISTRQGVLAEQYF. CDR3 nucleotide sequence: TGTGCCATCAGTACCAGACAGGGGGTCTTGGCCGAGCAGTACTTC.

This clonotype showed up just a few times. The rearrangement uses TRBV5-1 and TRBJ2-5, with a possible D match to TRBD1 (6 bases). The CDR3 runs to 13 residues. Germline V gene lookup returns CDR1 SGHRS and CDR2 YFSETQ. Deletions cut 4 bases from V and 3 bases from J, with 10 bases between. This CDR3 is CASSLGDKETQYF. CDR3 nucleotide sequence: TGCGCCAGCAGCCTGGGGGACAAAGAGACCCAGTACTTC.

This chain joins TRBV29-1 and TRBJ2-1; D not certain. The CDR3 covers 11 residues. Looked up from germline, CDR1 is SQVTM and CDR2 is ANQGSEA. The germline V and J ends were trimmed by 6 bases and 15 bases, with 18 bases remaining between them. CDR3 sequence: CSVPHFDRLFF. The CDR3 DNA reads TGCAGCGTACCCCACTTCGATAGATTGTTCTTC.

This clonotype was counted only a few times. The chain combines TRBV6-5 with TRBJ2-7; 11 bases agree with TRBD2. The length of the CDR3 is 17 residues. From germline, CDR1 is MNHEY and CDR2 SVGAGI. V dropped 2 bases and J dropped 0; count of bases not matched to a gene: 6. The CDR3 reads CASSYAFGTSGSYEQYF. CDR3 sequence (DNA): TGTGCCAGCAGTTACGCGTTCGGGACTAGCGGCTCCTACGAGCAGTACTTC.

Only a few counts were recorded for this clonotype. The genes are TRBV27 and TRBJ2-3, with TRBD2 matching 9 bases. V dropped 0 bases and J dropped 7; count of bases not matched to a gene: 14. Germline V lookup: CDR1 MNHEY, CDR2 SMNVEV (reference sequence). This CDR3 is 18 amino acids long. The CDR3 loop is CASSLSDWTSDPLNTQYF. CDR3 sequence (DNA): TGTGCCAGCAGTTTATCGGATTGGACTAGCGACCCCCTAAATACGCAGTATTTT.

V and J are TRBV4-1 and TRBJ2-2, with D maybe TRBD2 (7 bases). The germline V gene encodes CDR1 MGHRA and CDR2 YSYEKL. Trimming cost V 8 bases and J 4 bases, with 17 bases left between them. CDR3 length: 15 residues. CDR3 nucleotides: TGCGCCAGCGGGGGCGTGGGGGGGACCACCGGGGAGCTGTTTTTT. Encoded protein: CASGGVGGTTGELFF.

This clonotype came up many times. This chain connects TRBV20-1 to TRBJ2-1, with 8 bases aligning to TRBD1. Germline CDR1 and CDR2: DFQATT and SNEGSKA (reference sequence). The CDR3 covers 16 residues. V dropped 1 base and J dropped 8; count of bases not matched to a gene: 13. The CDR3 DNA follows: TGCAGTGCTAGAGTTCCCGGACAGGGAAGAGTCGATGAGCAGTTCTTC. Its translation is CSARVPGQGRVDEQFF.

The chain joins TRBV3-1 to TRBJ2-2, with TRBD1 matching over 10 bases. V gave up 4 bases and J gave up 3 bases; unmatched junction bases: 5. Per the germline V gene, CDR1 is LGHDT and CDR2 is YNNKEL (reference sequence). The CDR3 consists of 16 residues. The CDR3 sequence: CASSLWGTGDTGELFF. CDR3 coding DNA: TGTGCCAGCAGCCTTTGGGGGACAGGGGACACCGGGGAGCTGTTTTTT. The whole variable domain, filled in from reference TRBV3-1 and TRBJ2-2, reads DTAVSQTPKYLVTQMGNDKSIKCEQNLGHDTMYWYKQDSKKFLKIMFSYNNKELIINETVPNRFSPKSPDKAHLNLHINSLELGDSAVYFCASSLWGTGDTGELFFGEGSRLTVL.

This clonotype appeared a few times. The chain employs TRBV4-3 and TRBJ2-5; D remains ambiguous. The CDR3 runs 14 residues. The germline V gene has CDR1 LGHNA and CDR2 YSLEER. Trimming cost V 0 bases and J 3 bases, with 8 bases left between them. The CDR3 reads CASSQDVWEETQYF. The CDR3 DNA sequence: TGCGCCAGCAGCCAAGATGTTTGGGAAGAGACCCAGTACTTC.

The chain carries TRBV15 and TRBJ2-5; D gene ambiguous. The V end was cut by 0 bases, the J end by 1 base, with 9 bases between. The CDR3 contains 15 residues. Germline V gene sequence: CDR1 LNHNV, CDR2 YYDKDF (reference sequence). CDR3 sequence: CATSRDKAGQETQYF. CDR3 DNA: TGTGCCACCAGCAGAGATAAGGCAGGCCAAGAGACCCAGTACTTC.

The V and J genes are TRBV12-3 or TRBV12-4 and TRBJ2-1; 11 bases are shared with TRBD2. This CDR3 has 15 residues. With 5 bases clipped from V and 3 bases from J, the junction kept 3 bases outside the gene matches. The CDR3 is CASSEGTSGYNEQFF. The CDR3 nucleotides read TGTGCCAGCAGTGAAGGGACTAGCGGCTACAATGAGCAGTTCTTC.

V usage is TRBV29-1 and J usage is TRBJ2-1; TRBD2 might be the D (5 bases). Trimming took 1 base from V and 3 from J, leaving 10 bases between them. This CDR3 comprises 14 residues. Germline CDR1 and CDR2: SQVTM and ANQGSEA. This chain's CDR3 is CSVEGFSDYNEQFF. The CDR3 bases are TGCAGCGTTGAAGGGTTTAGCGACTACAATGAGCAGTTCTTC.

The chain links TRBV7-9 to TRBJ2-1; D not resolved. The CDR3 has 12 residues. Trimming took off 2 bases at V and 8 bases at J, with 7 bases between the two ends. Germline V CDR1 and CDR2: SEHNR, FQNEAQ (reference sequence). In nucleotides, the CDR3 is TGTGCCAGCAGCTTAAGGGTATATGAGCAGTTCTTC. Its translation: CASSLRVYEQFF. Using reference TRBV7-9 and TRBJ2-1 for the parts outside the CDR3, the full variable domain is DTGVSQNPRHKITKRGQNVTFRCDPISEHNRLYWYRQTLGQGPEFLTYFQNEAQLEKSRLLSDRFSAERPKGSFSTLEIQRTEQGDSAMYLCASSLRVYEQFFGPGTRLTVL.

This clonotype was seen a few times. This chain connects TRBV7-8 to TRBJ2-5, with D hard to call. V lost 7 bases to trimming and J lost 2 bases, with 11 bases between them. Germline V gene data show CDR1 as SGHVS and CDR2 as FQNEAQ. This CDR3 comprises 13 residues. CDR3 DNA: TGTGCCAGCACCATGAACAGTCAAGAGACCCAGTACTTC. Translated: CASTMNSQETQYF. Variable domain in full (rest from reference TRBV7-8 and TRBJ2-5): GAGVSQSPRYKVAKRGQDVALRCDPISGHVSLFWYQQALGQGPEFLTYFQNEAQLDKSGLPSDRFFAERPEGSVSTLKIQRTQQEDSAVYLCASTMNSQETQYFGPGTRLLVL.

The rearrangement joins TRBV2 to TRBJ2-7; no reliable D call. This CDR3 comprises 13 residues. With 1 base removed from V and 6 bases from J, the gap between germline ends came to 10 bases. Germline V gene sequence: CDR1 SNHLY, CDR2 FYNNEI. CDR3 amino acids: CASSEGWASEQYF. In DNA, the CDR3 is TGTGCCAGCAGTGAAGGTTGGGCCTCCGAGCAGTACTTC.

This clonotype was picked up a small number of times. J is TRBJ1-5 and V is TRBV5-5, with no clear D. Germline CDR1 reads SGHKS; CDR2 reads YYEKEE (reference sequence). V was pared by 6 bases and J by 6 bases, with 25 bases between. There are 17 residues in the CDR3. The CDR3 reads CASTMTPTDRAGQPQHF. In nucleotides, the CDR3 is TGTGCCAGCACCATGACTCCTACGGACCGAGCAGGTCAGCCCCAGCATTTT.

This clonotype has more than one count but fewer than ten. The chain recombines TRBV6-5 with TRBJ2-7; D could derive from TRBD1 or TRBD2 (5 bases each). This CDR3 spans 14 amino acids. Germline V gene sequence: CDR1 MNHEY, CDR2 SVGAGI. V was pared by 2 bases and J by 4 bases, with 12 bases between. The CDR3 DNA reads TGTGCCAGCAGTTACGAGGGACGGATGTACGAGCAGTACTTC. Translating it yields CASSYEGRMYEQYF.

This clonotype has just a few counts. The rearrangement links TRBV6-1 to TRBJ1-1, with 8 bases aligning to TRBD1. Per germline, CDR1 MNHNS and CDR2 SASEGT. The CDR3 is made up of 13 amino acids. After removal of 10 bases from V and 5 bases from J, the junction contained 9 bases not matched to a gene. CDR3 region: CATTLGQGTEAFF. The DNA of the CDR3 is TGTGCCACAACCCTCGGACAGGGTACTGAAGCTTTCTTT.

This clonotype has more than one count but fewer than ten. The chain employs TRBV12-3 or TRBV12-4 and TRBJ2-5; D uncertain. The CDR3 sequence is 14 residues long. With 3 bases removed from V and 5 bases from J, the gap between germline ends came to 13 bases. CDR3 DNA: TGTGCCAGCAGTTTCGGTACGCCTCCGGAGACCCAGTACTTC. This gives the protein CASSFGTPPETQYF.

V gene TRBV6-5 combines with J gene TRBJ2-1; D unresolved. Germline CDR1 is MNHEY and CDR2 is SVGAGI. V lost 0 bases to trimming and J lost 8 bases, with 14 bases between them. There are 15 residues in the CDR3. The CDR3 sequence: CASSYSLSPVDEQFF. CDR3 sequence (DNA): TGTGCCAGCAGTTACTCCCTTAGTCCTGTTGATGAGCAGTTCTTC.

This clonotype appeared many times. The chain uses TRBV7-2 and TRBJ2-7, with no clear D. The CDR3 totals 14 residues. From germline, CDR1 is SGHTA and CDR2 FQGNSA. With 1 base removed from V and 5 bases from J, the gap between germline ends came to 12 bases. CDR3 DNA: TGTGCCAGCAGCTTAGTCGGCTCCTTCCACGAGCAGTACTTC. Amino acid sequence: CASSLVGSFHEQYF.

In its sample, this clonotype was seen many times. The CDR3 bases are TGTGCCAGCAGTCAAGGACAGGGTGGGGGCTACACCTTC. Its protein product is CASSQGQGGGYTF. The chain links TRBV12-3 or TRBV12-4 to TRBJ1-2; 8 bases are a match to TRBD1. The CDR3 has 13 residues. V lost 5 bases to trimming and J lost 8 bases; unmatched junction nucleotides: 7.

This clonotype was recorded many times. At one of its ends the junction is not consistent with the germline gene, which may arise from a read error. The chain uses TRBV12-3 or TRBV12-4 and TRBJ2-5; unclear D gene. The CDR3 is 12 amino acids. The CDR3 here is CASSSSRETQYF. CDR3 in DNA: TGCGCCAGCAGCTCCAGTAGAGAGACCCAGTACTTC.

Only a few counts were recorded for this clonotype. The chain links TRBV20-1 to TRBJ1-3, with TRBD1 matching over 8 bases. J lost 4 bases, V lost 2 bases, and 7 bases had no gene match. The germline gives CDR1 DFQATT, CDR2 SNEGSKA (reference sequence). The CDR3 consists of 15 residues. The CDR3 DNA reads TGCAGTGCTAGACCTTTCGGACAGGGAGGAAACACCATATATTTT. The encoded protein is CSARPFGQGGNTIYF.